The TCR beta chain described here comes from a study of CD8 T cells in ankylosing spondylitis. TCRdb ran MiXCR on the 5' RACE reads and lists one entry per CDR3 protein. The table lists over 130,000 distinct CDR3 sequences, 40% to 50% of them singletons. The CDR3 contains 14 residues. Germline V gives CDR1 SGHDN, CDR2 FVKESK. V lost 3 bases and J lost 1, with 10 bases in between. This rearrangement joins TRBV14 to TRBJ2-7; no definite D call. This clonotype originated in a male donor with ankylosing spondylitis. Sequenced sample: synovial fluid, either unsorted or a sorted T cell fraction (not recorded which). CDR3 in amino acids: CASSQLFWSYEQYF. CDR3 coding DNA: TGTGCCAGCAGCCAGTTATTTTGGTCCTACGAGCAGTACTTC. Variable domain in full (rest from reference TRBV14 and TRBJ2-7): EAGVTQFPSHSVIEKGQTVTLRCDPISGHDNLYWYRRVMGKEIKFLLHFVKESKQDESGMPNNRFLAERTGGTYSTLKVQPAELEDSGVYFCASSQLFWSYEQYFGPGTRLTVT.